This T cell receptor beta chain was sequenced during a study of blood T cell repertoires in COVID-19. The wider study: Spain, Italy and the United States supplied samples that represented acute and convalescent COVID-19.

TCRdb's copy holds only in-frame clones and misses some; the assay was immunoSEQ multiplex PCR. Of about 360,000 clones listed, over 65% are singletons. V lost 0 bases to trimming and J lost 2 bases, with 8 bases between them. The CDR3 contains 14 residues. CDR1 is SGHKS, CDR2 YYEKEE, per germline (reference sequence). What was sequenced was peripheral blood. The chain recombines TRBV5-5 with TRBJ1-1, with D hard to call. This clonotype was sampled from a human donor with acute or convalescent COVID-19. The donor label of this sample is uncertain. DNA for the CDR3: TGTGCCAGCAGCTTGGTAGCGGACAACACTGAAGCTTTCTTT. Amino acid sequence: CASSLVADNTEAFF.